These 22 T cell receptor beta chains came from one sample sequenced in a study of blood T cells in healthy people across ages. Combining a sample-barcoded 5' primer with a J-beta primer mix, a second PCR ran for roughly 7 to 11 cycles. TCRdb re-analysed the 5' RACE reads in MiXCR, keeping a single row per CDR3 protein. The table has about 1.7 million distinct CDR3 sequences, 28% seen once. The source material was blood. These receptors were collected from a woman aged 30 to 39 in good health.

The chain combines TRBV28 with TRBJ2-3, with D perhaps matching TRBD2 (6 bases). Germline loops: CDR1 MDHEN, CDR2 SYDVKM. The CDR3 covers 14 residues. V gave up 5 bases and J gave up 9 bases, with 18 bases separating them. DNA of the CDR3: TGTGCCAGCAGTGCAGGTGAAAGCGGAGGGACGCAGTATTTT. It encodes CASSAGESGGTQYF.

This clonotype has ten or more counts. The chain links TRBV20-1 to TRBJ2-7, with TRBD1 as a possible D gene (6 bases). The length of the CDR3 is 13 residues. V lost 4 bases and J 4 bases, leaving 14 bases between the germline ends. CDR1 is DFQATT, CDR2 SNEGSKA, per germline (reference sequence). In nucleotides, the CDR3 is TGCAGTGCTACCACAGGGATGATATACGAGCAGTACTTC. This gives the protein CSATTGMIYEQYF.

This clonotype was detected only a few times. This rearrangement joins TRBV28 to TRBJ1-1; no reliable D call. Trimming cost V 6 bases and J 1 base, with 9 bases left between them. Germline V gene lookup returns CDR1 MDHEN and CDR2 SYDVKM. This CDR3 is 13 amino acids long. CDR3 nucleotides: TGTGCCAGCAGATTTGCGGGGAACACTGAAGCTTTCTTT. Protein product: CASRFAGNTEAFF.

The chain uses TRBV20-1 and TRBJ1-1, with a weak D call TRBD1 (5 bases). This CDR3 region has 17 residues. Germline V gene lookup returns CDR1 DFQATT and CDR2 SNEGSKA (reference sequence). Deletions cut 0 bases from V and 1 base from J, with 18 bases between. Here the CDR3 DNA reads TGCAGTGCTAGAGATTACTTCTTAAACAGGCCGAACACTGAAGCTTTCTTT. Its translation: CSARDYFLNRPNTEAFF.

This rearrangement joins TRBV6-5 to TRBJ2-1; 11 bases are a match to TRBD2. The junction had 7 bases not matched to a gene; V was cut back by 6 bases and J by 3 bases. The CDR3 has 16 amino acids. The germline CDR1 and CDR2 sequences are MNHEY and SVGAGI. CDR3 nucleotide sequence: TGTGCCAGCAGACAACTAGCGGGAGTGGTCTACAATGAGCAGTTCTTC. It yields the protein CASRQLAGVVYNEQFF.

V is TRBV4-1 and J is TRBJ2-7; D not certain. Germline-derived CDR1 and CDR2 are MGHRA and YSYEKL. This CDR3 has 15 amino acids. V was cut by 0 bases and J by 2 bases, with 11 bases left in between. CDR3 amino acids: CASSQEGVNPYEQYF. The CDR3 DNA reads TGCGCCAGCAGCCAAGAAGGAGTGAACCCCTACGAGCAGTACTTC.

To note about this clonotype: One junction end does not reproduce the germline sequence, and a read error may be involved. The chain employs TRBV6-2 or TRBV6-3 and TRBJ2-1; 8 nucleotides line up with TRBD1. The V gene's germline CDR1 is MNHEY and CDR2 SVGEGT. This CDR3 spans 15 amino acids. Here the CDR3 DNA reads TGTGCCGGCAGTGGCCCCCCAGGGGGCCGGGGTGGGCAGTTCTTC. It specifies CAGSGPPGGRGGQFF.

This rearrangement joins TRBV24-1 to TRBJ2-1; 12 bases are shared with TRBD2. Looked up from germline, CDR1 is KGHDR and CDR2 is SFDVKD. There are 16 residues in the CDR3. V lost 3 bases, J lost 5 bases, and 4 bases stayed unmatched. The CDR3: CATSDPSGGAHNEQFF. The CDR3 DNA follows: TGTGCCACCAGTGATCCTAGCGGGGGGGCCCACAATGAGCAGTTCTTC.

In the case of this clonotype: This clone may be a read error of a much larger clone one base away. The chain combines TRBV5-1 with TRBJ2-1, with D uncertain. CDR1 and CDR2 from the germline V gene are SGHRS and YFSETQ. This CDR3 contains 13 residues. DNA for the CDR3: TGCACCAGCGCCGTCGGTTCCTACAATGAGCAGTTCTTC. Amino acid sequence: CTSAVGSYNEQFF.

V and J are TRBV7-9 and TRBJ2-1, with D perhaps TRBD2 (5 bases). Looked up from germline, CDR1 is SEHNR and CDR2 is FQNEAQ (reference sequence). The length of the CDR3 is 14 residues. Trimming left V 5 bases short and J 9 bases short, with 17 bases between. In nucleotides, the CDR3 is TGTGCCAGCAGCCCGGGTGCCGGGGTTAGTGAGCAGTTCTTC. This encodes CASSPGAGVSEQFF.

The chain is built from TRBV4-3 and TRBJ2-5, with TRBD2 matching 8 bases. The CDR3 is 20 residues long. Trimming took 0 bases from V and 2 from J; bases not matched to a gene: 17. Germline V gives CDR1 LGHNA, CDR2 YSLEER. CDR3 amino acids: CASSQDRSSPVLAEQETQYF. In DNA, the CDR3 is TGCGCCAGCAGCCAAGATAGGTCCTCTCCTGTACTAGCGGAGCAAGAGACCCAGTACTTC.

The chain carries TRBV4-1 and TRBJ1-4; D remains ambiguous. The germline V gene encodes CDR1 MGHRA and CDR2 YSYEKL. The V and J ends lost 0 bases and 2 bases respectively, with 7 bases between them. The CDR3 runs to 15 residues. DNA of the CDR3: TGCGCCAGCAGCCAAGAACGGGCGACTAATGAAAAACTGTTTTTT. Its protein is CASSQERATNEKLFF.

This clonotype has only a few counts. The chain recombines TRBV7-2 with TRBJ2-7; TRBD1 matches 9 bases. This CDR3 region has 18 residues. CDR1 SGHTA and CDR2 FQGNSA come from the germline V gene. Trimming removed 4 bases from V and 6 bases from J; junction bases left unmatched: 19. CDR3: CASSSGGQGLRRGPEQYF. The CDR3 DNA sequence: TGTGCCAGCAGCTCCGGGGGACAGGGACTGCGTCGGGGCCCCGAGCAGTACTTC.

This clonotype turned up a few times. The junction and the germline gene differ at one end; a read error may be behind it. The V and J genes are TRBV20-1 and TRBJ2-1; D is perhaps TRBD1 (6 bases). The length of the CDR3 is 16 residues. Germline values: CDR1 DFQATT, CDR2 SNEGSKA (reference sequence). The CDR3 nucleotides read TGCGGTGCTAGAGACCGGGGCAGGGGACCCTACAATGAGCAGTTCTTC. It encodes CGARDRGRGPYNEQFF.

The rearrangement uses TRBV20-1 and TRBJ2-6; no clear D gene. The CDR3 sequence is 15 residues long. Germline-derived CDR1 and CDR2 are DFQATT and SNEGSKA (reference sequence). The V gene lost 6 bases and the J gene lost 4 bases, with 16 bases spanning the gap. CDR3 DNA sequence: TGCAGTGCCCCCGAGCCTCGCCGAGGGGCCAACGTCCTGACTTTC. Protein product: CSAPEPRRGANVLTF.

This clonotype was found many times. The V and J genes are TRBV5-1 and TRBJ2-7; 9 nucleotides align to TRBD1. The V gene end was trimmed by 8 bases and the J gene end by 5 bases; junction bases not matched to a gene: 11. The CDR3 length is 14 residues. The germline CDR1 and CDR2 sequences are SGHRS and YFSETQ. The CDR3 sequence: CASSAGTGLNEQYF. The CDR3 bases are TGCGCCAGTTCCGCCGGGACAGGGCTCAACGAGCAGTACTTC.

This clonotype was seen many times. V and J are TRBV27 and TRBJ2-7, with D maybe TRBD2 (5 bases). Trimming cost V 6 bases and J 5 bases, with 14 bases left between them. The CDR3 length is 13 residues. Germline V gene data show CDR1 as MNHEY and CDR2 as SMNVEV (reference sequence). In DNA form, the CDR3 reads TGTGCCAGCAGCCCGGGGATGGGCCACGAGCAGTACTTC. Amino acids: CASSPGMGHEQYF.

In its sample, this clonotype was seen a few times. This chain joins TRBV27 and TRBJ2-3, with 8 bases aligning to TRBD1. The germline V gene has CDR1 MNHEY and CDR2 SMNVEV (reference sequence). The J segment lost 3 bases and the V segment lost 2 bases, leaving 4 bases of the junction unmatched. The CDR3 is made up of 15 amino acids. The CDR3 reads CASSLQGANTDTQYF. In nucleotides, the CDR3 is TGTGCCAGCAGTTTACAGGGGGCTAATACAGATACGCAGTATTTT.

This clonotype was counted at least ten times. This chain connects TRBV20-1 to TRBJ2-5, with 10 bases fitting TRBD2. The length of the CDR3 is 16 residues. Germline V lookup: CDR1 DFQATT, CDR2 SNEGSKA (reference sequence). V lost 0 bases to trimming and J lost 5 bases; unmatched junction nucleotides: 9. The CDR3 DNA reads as TGCAGTGCTAGAGAGATGGCTAGCGGGGGCCGGGAGACCCAGTACTTC. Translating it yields CSAREMASGGRETQYF.

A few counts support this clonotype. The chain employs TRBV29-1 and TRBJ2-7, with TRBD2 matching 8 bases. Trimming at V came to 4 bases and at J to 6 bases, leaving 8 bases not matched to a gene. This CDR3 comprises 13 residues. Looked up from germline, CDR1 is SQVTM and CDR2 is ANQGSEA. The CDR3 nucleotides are TGCAGCGTTGTGGGACTAGTTTTTGCCGAGCAGTACTTC. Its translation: CSVVGLVFAEQYF.

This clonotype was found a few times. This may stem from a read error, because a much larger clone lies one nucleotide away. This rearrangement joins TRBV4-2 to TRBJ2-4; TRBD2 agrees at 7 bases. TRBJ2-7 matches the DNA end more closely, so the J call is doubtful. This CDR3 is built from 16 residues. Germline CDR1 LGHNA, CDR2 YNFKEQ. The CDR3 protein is CASSQETSRVSYEQYF. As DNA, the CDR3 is TGTGCCAGCAGCCAAGAGACTAGCAGGGTTTCCTACGAGCAGTACTTC.

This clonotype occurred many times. The CDR3 DNA reads TGTGCCAGCAGCTTAGCCGGGGGAGTTGAGGAGCAGTACTTC. Translation: CASSLAGGVEEQYF. This chain links TRBV7-6 with TRBJ2-7; maybe TRBD2 (6 bases). The CDR3 is 14 residues long. The germline V and J ends were trimmed by 0 bases and 7 bases, with 13 bases remaining between them. Germline V gives CDR1 SGHVS, CDR2 FNYEAQ.